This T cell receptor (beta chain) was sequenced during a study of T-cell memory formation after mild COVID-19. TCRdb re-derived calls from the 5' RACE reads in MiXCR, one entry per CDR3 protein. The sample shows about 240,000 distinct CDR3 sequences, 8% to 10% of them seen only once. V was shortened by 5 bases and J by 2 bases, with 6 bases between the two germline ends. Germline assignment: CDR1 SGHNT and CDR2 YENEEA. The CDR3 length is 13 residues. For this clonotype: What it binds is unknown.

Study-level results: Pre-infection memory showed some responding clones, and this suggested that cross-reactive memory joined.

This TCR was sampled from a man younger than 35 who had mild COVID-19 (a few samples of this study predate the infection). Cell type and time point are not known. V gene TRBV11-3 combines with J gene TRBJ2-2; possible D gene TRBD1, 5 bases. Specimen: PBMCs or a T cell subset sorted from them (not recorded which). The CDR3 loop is CASSGHNTGELFF. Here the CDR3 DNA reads TGTGCCAGCAGCGGACACAACACCGGGGAGCTGTTTTTT.